The clone carrying this T cell receptor (beta chain) has more than one count but fewer than ten. Libraries were prepared by immunoSEQ multiplex PCR; TCRdb keeps only in-frame clonotypes and omits some of them. The sample holds 15,000 to 20,000 clones, approximately 80% seen once. The CDR3 sequence is 15 residues long. CDR1 LGHNA and CDR2 YNFKEQ come from the germline V gene. The ends lost 1 base at V and 5 bases at J; junction bases unmatched: 0. The treatment: randomized to nivolumab then ipilimumab (arm A) or the reverse (arm B). No patient had prior DNA-damaging chemotherapy. The sample originates from a study of sequential checkpoint blockade in melanoma. Study-level information: Patients were randomized 1:1 to nivolumab-then-ipilimumab or ipilimumab-then-nivolumab first-line. Each arm's sequence ended with maintenance nivolumab.

Sequenced material: CD8+ T cells sorted from blood (inferred from file names), taken from a patient given nivolumab and ipilimumab in sequence. The source is a human donor with melanoma. The rearrangement joins TRBV4-2 to TRBJ2-2, with 11 bases fitting TRBD2. In nucleotides, the CDR3 is TGTGCCAGCAGCCAAGCTAGCGGGGGGACCGGGGAGCTGTTTTTT. Amino acid sequence: CASSQASGGTGELFF.